These 8 T cell receptor beta chains were sequenced from one sample in a study of shared clonotypes between healthy human individuals (dated by TCRdb to the early 2020s). Receptors were amplified or captured by the immunoSEQ multiplex PCR assay. Sourced from immuneACCESS, this table was stored by TCRdb with only in-frame sequences that have V and J called. A share of the clones is absent; for the studies checked, an unresolved V gene accounts for under half, and the remainder has no known explanation. The sample includes about 2.2 million clones, with over 85% observed a single time. The top ten clonotypes cover more than 1.5% of the sample. CD8 naive samples were CD45RO-negative cells positively selected for CCR7, giving a CD45RA+CCR7+ population that excluded TemRA cells. The sample consisted of naive CD8+ T cells from PBMCs. The cell subset or site tag for this specimen amounts to: CD45RA+CCR7+. The receptors derive from a man between 18 and 29 years old in good health. Some clones in this sample may be carry-over from other donors' samples.

This clone has more than one count but fewer than ten. V usage is TRBV28 and J usage is TRBJ1-5; D is ambiguous. CDR1 is MDHEN and CDR2 is SYDVKM in the germline V gene. The V and J ends lost 6 bases and 6 bases respectively, with 9 bases between them. The CDR3 is 12 residues long. The CDR3 sequence: CASRTPPQPQHF. DNA of the CDR3: TGTGCCAGCAGAACCCCACCTCAGCCCCAGCATTTT.

In the case of this clone: The sample has other DNA sequences that encode this CDR3 too. The gene calls are TRBV14 and TRBJ2-7; D unclear. Germline V lookup: CDR1 SGHDN, CDR2 FVKESK. Trimming removed 0 bases at V and 3 bases at J, with 6 bases between. The CDR3 runs 13 residues. The CDR3 DNA sequence: TGTGCCAGCAGCCAAGACCGCGGCTACGAGCAGTACTTC. Protein sequence: CASSQDRGYEQYF.

The genes are TRBV20-1 and TRBJ2-1; D assignment may be TRBD1 or TRBD2 (5 bases each). Trimming took 7 bases from V and 7 from J, leaving 11 bases between them. Germline loops: CDR1 DFQATT, CDR2 SNEGSKA (reference sequence). This CDR3 region has 11 residues. CDR3 sequence (DNA): TGCAGTGGGGGGATTGGGAATGAGCAGTTCTTC. This encodes CSGGIGNEQFF.

Comments on this clone: Other DNA sequences within the sample encode an identical CDR3. J is TRBJ2-3 and V is TRBV2; the D gene is possibly TRBD2 (6 bases). The length of the CDR3 is 15 residues. Per the germline V gene, CDR1 is SNHLY and CDR2 is FYNNEI. The V and J ends lost 1 base and 0 bases respectively, with 8 bases between them. The CDR3 DNA reads as TGTGCCAGCAGTGAAGGGCTAGCGAGCACAGATACGCAGTATTTT. Amino acid sequence: CASSEGLASTDTQYF.

J is TRBJ2-1 and V is TRBV28; the match to TRBD2 covers 11 bases. Per the germline V gene, CDR1 is MDHEN and CDR2 is SYDVKM. V lost 5 bases and J lost 5; bases outside the gene matches: 2. The CDR3 loop spans 14 amino acids. CDR3 DNA sequence: TGTGCCAGCAGTGAACTAGCGGGGGACAATGAGCAGTTCTTC. Encoded protein: CASSELAGDNEQFF.

The V and J genes are TRBV6-5 and TRBJ2-1, with D possibly being TRBD1 (6 bases). With 6 bases removed from V and 9 bases from J, the gap between germline ends came to 18 bases. The germline V gene encodes CDR1 MNHEY and CDR2 SVGAGI. This CDR3 spans 14 amino acids. The CDR3 spells CASSYRQAGSEQFF. The CDR3 nucleotides are TGTGCCAGCAGCTATAGACAGGCAGGAAGTGAGCAGTTCTTC.

This chain joins TRBV4-3 and TRBJ2-7, with D perhaps assigned TRBD1 or TRBD2 (5 bases each). Trimming shortened V by 3 bases and J by 4 bases, and 13 bases separated the two germline ends. This CDR3 has 14 residues. CDR1 is LGHNA, CDR2 YSLEER, per germline. For the CDR3, the DNA is TGCGCCAGCAGCCAGACGGGGACGCTGTACGAGCAGTACTTC. Translated, it gives CASSQTGTLYEQYF.

This sequence joins TRBV19 and TRBJ2-1; 8 nucleotides match TRBD2. Germline lookup yields CDR1 LNHDA and CDR2 SQIVND (reference sequence). The CDR3 contains 15 residues. Trimming cost V 5 bases and J 5 bases; bases outside gene matches: 8. This CDR3 is CASSVERERNNEQFF. In DNA form, the CDR3 reads TGTGCCAGTAGTGTCGAGCGGGAGAGGAACAATGAGCAGTTCTTC.